This T cell receptor beta chain was recovered during a study of regulatory dendritic cells for organ transplantation. Study context: Regulatory dendritic cells came from monocytes given vitamin D3 and IL-10. Study-level findings and limits: Naive T cells showed high diversity, memory cells less, memory CD8+ least. Memory CD8+ clonal expansion seemed more limited with regulatory than mature dendritic cells.

The data were produced by immunoSEQ multiplex PCR, yet TCRdb's version contains in-frame clones alone and is incomplete. The repertoire holds about 12,000 clones, with just under 75% as singletons. Deletions cut 8 bases from V and 3 bases from J, with 22 bases between. The CDR3 runs 17 residues. Per the germline V gene, CDR1 is SGHNT and CDR2 is YENEEA. Worth noting for this clone: What it binds is not known.

Allogeneic regulatory or mature dendritic cells were co-cultured for approximately 5 days with CFSE-labeled sorted T cells at 1:10. Naive CD45RA+ and memory CD45RO+ CD4+ or CD8+ T cells were FACS-sorted. This receptor was identified in a human donor in good health. Sequenced: naive CD4+ T cells from blood cultured with regulatory dendritic cells. Subset indicated: CD45RA+ naive T cells. V is TRBV11-3 and J is TRBJ2-2; perhaps TRBD1 as D (5 bases). Written as DNA, the CDR3 is TGTGCCAGCGAAATACTATGGACATCTCGAGACACCGGGGAGCTGTTTTTT. It translates to CASEILWTSRDTGELFF.